Following are 30 T cell receptor beta chains from one sample sequenced in a study of blood T cell repertoires in COVID-19. Only in-frame clones appear in the TCRdb table, and some are missing; sequencing was by immunoSEQ multiplex PCR. The sample shows nearly 250,000 clones, 86% of them seen only once. The specimen sequenced was peripheral blood. These receptor sequences come from a woman between 55 and 75 years old who had recovered from COVID-19.

This clone was seen more than once but under ten times. The chain employs TRBV18 and TRBJ2-5, with a tentative D call TRBD2 (5 bases). There are 13 residues in the CDR3. With 8 bases removed from V and 1 base from J, the gap between germline ends came to 11 bases. Per germline, CDR1 KGHSH and CDR2 LQKENI. The CDR3 reads CASTASGQETQYF. CDR3 bases: TGTGCCAGCACCGCAAGCGGCCAAGAGACCCAGTACTTC.

CDR3 bases: TGTGCCACCAGTGATTCCCTCTTGAGCTCAGATACGCAGTATTTT. Amino acids: CATSDSLLSSDTQYF. The rearrangement joins TRBV24-1 to TRBJ2-3; D uncertain. V was clipped by 2 bases and J by 4 bases, with 12 bases between them. The germline CDR1 and CDR2 sequences are KGHDR and SFDVKD. The CDR3 contains 15 residues.

V gene TRBV9 combines with J gene TRBJ2-5, with 8 bases fitting TRBD2. J gave up 5 bases and V 4 bases, and 13 bases lay outside the gene matches. This CDR3 contains 16 residues. Germline lookup yields CDR1 SGDLS and CDR2 YYNGEE. CDR3 protein: CASSINSGVSVETQYF. For the CDR3, the DNA is TGTGCCAGCAGCATAAATAGCGGGGTTTCTGTGGAGACCCAGTACTTC.

The chain links TRBV3-1 (or the pseudogene TRBV3-2) to TRBJ1-4; D perhaps matches TRBD1 (6 bases). Trimming took 6 bases from V and 8 from J, leaving 10 bases between them. The germline gives CDR1 LGHDT, CDR2 YNNKEL (reference sequence). The CDR3 length is 12 residues. CDR3 DNA: TGTGCCAGCAGGACAGGAGGCGAAAAACTGTTTTTT. Protein: CASRTGGEKLFF.

The chain has TRBV2 and TRBJ2-3, with 12 bases aligning to TRBD2. CDR3 length equals 17 residues. Per the germline V gene, CDR1 is SNHLY and CDR2 is FYNNEI. V lost 2 bases and J lost 4; bases outside the gene matches: 7. CDR3 sequence: CASSETSLAGGPDTQYF. CDR3 bases: TGTGCCAGCAGTGAAACGTCCCTAGCGGGGGGGCCAGATACGCAGTATTTT.

The chain combines TRBV7-2 with TRBJ2-7; D gene ambiguous. V shed 2 bases and J shed 0 bases, with 11 bases lying between them. This CDR3 region has 15 residues. Germline V gene lookup returns CDR1 SGHTA and CDR2 FQGNSA. The CDR3 DNA follows: TGTGCCAGCAGCTTACCCTGGCCCAGCTCCTACGAGCAGTACTTC. Residues: CASSLPWPSSYEQYF.

The chain combines TRBV19 with TRBJ2-7; possibly TRBD2 for D (5 bases). The CDR3 is 15 residues long. The germline V and J ends were trimmed by 5 bases and 3 bases, with 17 bases remaining between them. Germline values: CDR1 LNHDA, CDR2 SQIVND (reference sequence). The CDR3 reads CASSVGAVYLYEQYF. Written as DNA, the CDR3 is TGTGCCAGTAGTGTGGGAGCCGTTTACCTCTACGAGCAGTACTTC.

This chain joins TRBV5-1 and TRBJ2-7, with D tentatively TRBD1 (5 bases). Trimming pared 7 bases from V and 4 bases from J, leaving 15 bases between. From germline, CDR1 is SGHRS and CDR2 YFSETQ. The CDR3 runs to 13 residues. Written as DNA, the CDR3 is TGCGCCAGCTCCCATGGGGCAGGGTACGAGCAGTACTTC. It encodes CASSHGAGYEQYF.

V and J are TRBV25-1 and TRBJ1-1; 8 nucleotides line up with TRBD1. The CDR3 extends over 16 amino acids. Losses at the gene ends were 5 bases for V and 1 base for J; bases not matched to a gene: 9. The germline gives CDR1 MGHDK, CDR2 SYGVNS. CDR3 nucleotide sequence: TGTGCCAGCAGTCCCAGCAGGGGGCGGGGGAACACTGAAGCTTTCTTT. Translation gives CASSPSRGRGNTEAFF.

This chain uses TRBV6-5 with TRBJ2-7; possible D gene TRBD1, 6 bases. The germline gives CDR1 MNHEY, CDR2 SVGAGI. The CDR3 length is 15 residues. V was cut by 2 bases and J by 0 bases, with 11 bases left in between. CDR3 in amino acids: CASSYAIQGSYEQYF. Here the CDR3 DNA reads TGTGCCAGCAGTTACGCAATACAGGGCTCCTACGAGCAGTACTTC.

The chain uses TRBV5-1 and TRBJ2-3, with a weak D call TRBD1 (6 bases). The CDR3 contains 16 residues. Germline V gene lookup returns CDR1 SGHRS and CDR2 YFSETQ. V gave up 0 bases and J gave up 0 bases, with 11 bases separating them. CDR3 sequence reads: CASSLGLDSSTDTQYF. DNA for the CDR3: TGCGCCAGCAGCTTGGGATTGGACAGTAGCACAGATACGCAGTATTTT.

The chain carries TRBV3-1 (or the pseudogene TRBV3-2) and TRBJ1-2, with 7 bases matching TRBD1. Germline V gives CDR1 LGHDT, CDR2 YNNKEL (reference sequence). V lost 5 bases, J lost 7 bases, and 10 bases stayed unmatched. The CDR3 is 14 amino acids. The CDR3 is CASSRDSVRIGYTF. In DNA form, the CDR3 reads TGTGCCAGCAGCAGGGACAGTGTACGGATTGGCTACACCTTC.

The chain is built from TRBV4-1 and TRBJ1-4; 9 bases line up with TRBD1. Looked up from germline, CDR1 is MGHRA and CDR2 is YSYEKL. The V and J ends lost 6 bases and 2 bases, in that order; junction bases with no gene match: 4. The CDR3 has 15 amino acids. CDR3 region: CASRPGQGTNEKLFF. CDR3 DNA sequence: TGCGCCAGCAGACCTGGACAGGGGACTAATGAAAAACTGTTTTTT.

This rearrangement joins TRBV10-3 to TRBJ2-3; 7 bases line up with TRBD1. Germline V gene data show CDR1 as ENHRY and CDR2 as SYGVKD. The length of the CDR3 is 13 residues. Trimming cost V 11 bases and J 0 bases; bases outside gene matches: 5. The CDR3 loop is CAVRQGSTDTQYF. The CDR3 DNA is TGTGCCGTCCGACAGGGAAGCACAGATACGCAGTATTTT.

The chain links TRBV3-1 (or the pseudogene TRBV3-2) to TRBJ2-3, with D possibly matching TRBD1 (6 bases). Germline CDR1 reads LGHDT; CDR2 reads YNNKEL (reference sequence). This CDR3 has 16 residues. Trimming shortened V by 10 bases and J by 4 bases, and 24 bases separated the two germline ends. CDR3 in amino acids: CAILRRHREFADTQYF. In DNA, the CDR3 is TGTGCCATCCTCCGGAGGCACAGGGAGTTTGCAGATACGCAGTATTTT.

This clone was recorded only once. This rearrangement joins TRBV5-6 to TRBJ2-2, with 9 nucleotides matching TRBD2. The CDR3 is 17 amino acids. In germline, CDR1 is SGHDT, CDR2 YYEEEE. Trimming took 2 bases from V and 5 from J; bases not matched to a gene: 10. The CDR3 here is CASSLPSGAPGTGELFF. The DNA of the CDR3 is TGTGCCAGCAGCTTACCTAGCGGGGCCCCGGGGACCGGGGAGCTGTTTTTT.

The chain uses TRBV11-3 and TRBJ2-2; D may be TRBD1 (6 bases). The CDR3 spans 15 residues. V shed 5 bases and J shed 4 bases, with 14 bases lying between them. Germline V gene sequence: CDR1 SGHNT, CDR2 YENEEA. The CDR3 DNA reads as TGTGCCAGCAGCAAGATTCAGGGGACCACCGGGGAGCTGTTTTTT. It is translated as CASSKIQGTTGELFF.

This chain joins TRBV10-2 and TRBJ2-1; 7 bases map to TRBD2. This CDR3 spans 15 amino acids. Germline CDR1 is WSHSY and CDR2 is SAAADI. V was pared by 6 bases and J by 4 bases, with 9 bases of the junction left unmatched. The chain's CDR3 is CASSPPGGGYNEQFF. The CDR3 DNA sequence: TGCGCCAGCAGCCCGCCGGGCGGGGGTTACAATGAGCAGTTCTTC.

The CDR3 region is CASSLRTSGGAETQYF. The DNA for the CDR3 is TGTGCCAGCAGCCTACGGACTAGCGGGGGGGCGGAGACCCAGTACTTC. J is TRBJ2-5 and V is TRBV7-9; TRBD2 aligns across 15 bases. Germline CDR1 is SEHNR and CDR2 is FQNEAQ (reference sequence). This CDR3 spans 16 amino acids. The J segment lost 5 bases and the V segment lost 5 bases, leaving 6 bases of the junction unmatched.

This clone was found once. The V and J genes are TRBV27 and TRBJ1-5; a weak D match, TRBD1 (6 bases). This CDR3 spans 13 amino acids. Germline V gene sequence: CDR1 MNHEY, CDR2 SMNVEV (reference sequence). Trimming left V 3 bases short and J 6 bases short, with 9 bases between. CDR3 sequence reads: CASSFWGPQPQHF. CDR3 DNA sequence: TGTGCCAGCAGTTTTTGGGGGCCTCAGCCCCAGCATTTT.

The rearrangement joins TRBV3-1 (or the pseudogene TRBV3-2) to TRBJ1-6; weak D call: TRBD1 (6 bases). The germline CDR1 and CDR2 sequences are LGHDT and YNNKEL (reference sequence). There are 14 residues in the CDR3. V was cut by 4 bases and J by 6 bases, with 10 bases left in between. The CDR3 loop reads CASSRTVSNSPLHF. CDR3 DNA sequence: TGTGCCAGCAGCCGGACAGTCTCTAATTCACCCCTCCACTTT.

The V gene is TRBV4-2, the J gene TRBJ1-1; tentatively, D is TRBD1 (6 bases). CDR1 is LGHNA, CDR2 YNFKEQ, per germline. CDR3 length: 16 amino acids. Trimming stripped 1 base from V and 1 base from J, with 13 bases between. The CDR3 here is CASSQGTGSRNTEAFF. The CDR3 region has the DNA TGTGCCAGCAGCCAAGGTACAGGGTCGAGGAACACTGAAGCTTTCTTT.

The chain employs TRBV7-3 and TRBJ1-2, with D maybe TRBD1 (5 bases). V lost 0 bases, J lost 8 bases, and 10 bases lay in between. This CDR3 is built from 13 residues. CDR1 is SGHTA, CDR2 FQGTGA, per germline. In DNA form, the CDR3 reads TGTGCCAGCAGCTTAACGGAAGGGGTGGGCTACACCTTC. Its translation: CASSLTEGVGYTF.

The gene calls are TRBV7-9 and TRBJ1-1; 9 bases align to TRBD1. CDR1 is SEHNR, CDR2 FQNEAQ, per germline (reference sequence). Unmatched junction bases numbered 0, after V lost 0 bases and J lost 4 bases. The CDR3 covers 14 residues. The CDR3 loop reads CASSLAGQGTEAFF. CDR3 bases: TGTGCCAGCAGCTTAGCGGGACAGGGCACTGAAGCTTTCTTT.

The chain links TRBV6-2 or TRBV6-3 to TRBJ2-5, with 13 bases lining up with TRBD2. V shed 5 bases and J 1 base; nucleotides not matched to a gene: 7. CDR3 length: 17 residues. Germline values: CDR1 MNHEY, CDR2 SVGEGT. CDR3 amino acids: CASSGLAGDSTQETQYF. CDR3 DNA sequence: TGTGCCAGCAGTGGACTAGCGGGGGACTCGACCCAAGAGACCCAGTACTTC.

The chain employs TRBV3-1 (or the pseudogene TRBV3-2) and TRBJ2-7; 7 nucleotides line up with TRBD1. CDR1 LGHDT and CDR2 YNNKEL come from the germline V gene (reference sequence). CDR3 size: 15 residues. V was pared by 4 bases and J by 5 bases, with 11 bases of the junction left unmatched. CDR3 bases: TGTGCCAGCAGCCTTGGGACAGTTCGTTCTGACGAGCAGTACTTC. Protein: CASSLGTVRSDEQYF.

CDR3 region: CASSPATGIWETQYF. CDR3 bases: TGTGCCAGCAGCCCTGCGACAGGGATATGGGAGACCCAGTACTTC. The chain links TRBV7-6 to TRBJ2-5, with TRBD1 identical over 7 bases. V was pared by 5 bases and J by 5 bases, with 11 bases of the junction left unmatched. From germline, CDR1 is SGHVS and CDR2 FNYEAQ. The CDR3 runs 15 residues.

The CDR3 loop reads CASSLATGSNQPQHF. As DNA, the CDR3 is TGTGCCAGCAGTTTGGCGACCGGGAGCAATCAGCCCCAGCATTTT. The rearrangement uses TRBV28 and TRBJ1-5; D remains ambiguous. The CDR3 is 15 amino acids. The V and J ends lost 3 bases and 1 base respectively, with 10 bases between them. Germline V gene sequence: CDR1 MDHEN, CDR2 SYDVKM. Using reference TRBV28 and TRBJ1-5 for the parts outside the CDR3, the full variable domain is DVKVTQSSRYLVKRTGEKVFLECVQDMDHENMFWYRQDPGLGLRLIYFSYDVKMKEKGDIPEGYSVSREKKERFSLILESASTNQTSMYLCASSLATGSNQPQHFGDGTRLSIL.

This clone was seen a single time. The rearrangement joins TRBV12-3 or TRBV12-4 to TRBJ1-2; possibly TRBD1 for D (5 bases). This CDR3 region has 13 residues. Trimming shortened V by 0 bases and J by 8 bases, and 10 bases separated the two germline ends. The CDR3, as DNA: TGTGCCAGCAGTTTAGCGGGGGGGATCGGCTACACCTTC. It translates to CASSLAGGIGYTF.

This clone was recorded once. The CDR3 is CASSFLTGGGYTF. Written as DNA, the CDR3 is TGTGCCAGCAGTTTTCTGACAGGGGGGGGCTACACCTTC. The chain employs TRBV28 and TRBJ1-2; 9 nucleotides line up with TRBD1. The ends lost 3 bases at V and 8 bases at J; junction bases unmatched: 4. Germline V CDR1 and CDR2: MDHEN, SYDVKM. This CDR3 is 13 amino acids long.